The clone carrying this T cell receptor (beta chain) has a count of ten or more. What it binds is not known. The CDR3 is 13 residues long. Germline lookup yields CDR1 MDHEN and CDR2 SYDVKM. Between the trimmed V and J ends, which lost 7 bases and 4 bases, there was a span of 11 bases. Molecular barcoding with unique molecular identifiers was used for the TCRbeta library. Each CDR3 protein is one row after TCRdb ran MiXCR on the PCR reads. Found here are about 98,000 distinct CDR3 sequences, 5% to 6% of them singletons; the top ten hold around 5.6%. This entry is derived from a study of T-cell reconstitution after alpha-beta-depleted transplantation in children. Study results and limitations: Some patients' high day-60 TCRbeta diversity was traced to surviving recipient T cells and thymic progenitors. One year post-transplant, T-cell counts and diversity were largely derived from T cells produced anew. Expanded clones from the graft, numbering several hundred, reportedly supplied alpha-beta T cells about two months after transplant.

The source of this sequence is a female patient aged 2-10 years who had a stem cell transplant for Fanconi anemia, so the T cells may come from the graft donor. Sample: PBMCs, mostly from graft donor cells, taken 60 days after TCRalphabeta/CD19-depleted stem cell transplant. The chain recombines TRBV28 with TRBJ2-1; D may be TRBD1 (6 bases). The CDR3 loop reads CASIRGNYNEQFF. CDR3 nucleotides: TGTGCCAGCATAAGGGGGAATTACAATGAGCAGTTCTTC.